The source of this T cell receptor (beta chain) is a study of breast tumors, draining lymph nodes, adjacent tissues (dated by TCRdb to the mid-2010s). About the full investigation: Breast cancer patients provided tumor, adjacent nontumor tissue and axillary lymph nodes, and the study compared the TCR beta repertoires across these three sources. In human breast cancer, the study set out to assess how tumor, surrounding tissue and draining lymph node repertoires relate to one another and whether T cells might be exchanged between them. Paper-wide results and their limitations: In luminal-like breast cancer, tumor and nontumor tissue repertoires resembled each other significantly more than in basal-like breast cancer. A scenario in which most tumor T cells derive from the lymph node and then expand within tumor tissue was judged to be consistent with the data. The conclusion that tumor T cells originate in lymph nodes was framed as consistent with a hypothesis rather than directly demonstrated. T-cell repertoire diversity in tumors was found to be lower than in lymph nodes but higher than in nontumor tissue, and preferential V and J gene usage was observed.

Trimming at the junction amounts to 1 base on V and 0 bases on J, and the germline ends lie 5 bases apart. Based on the germline V gene (reference sequence), the CDR1 and CDR2 sequences are PRHDT and FYEKMQ. The CDR3, cysteine through phenylalanine, is 14 amino acids long. The entry retains the CDR3 DNA only, 42 bases that are in frame from base 1. The axillary draining lymph nodes of breast cancer patients were the source of the lymph node samples. Sequencing used an Illumina HiSeq 2000. TCR beta chain libraries were generated through multiplex PCR amplification. High-throughput sequencing was used to analyze the amplified TCR beta chain products. TCRdb ran its own pipeline on the public reads, namely fastp trimming at Q25 and MiXCR clone calling, and kept in-frame beta chains. Rows with one shared CDR3 protein collapse into an entry with the most common genes and DNA. Across this sample there are 200,000 to 250,000 distinct CDR3 sequences, with 34% seen only once. Approximately 3.5% of the sample rests with the top ten.

This clonotype was detected many times. Its binding antigen is unknown. Within one base of it there is no much larger clone, and no base qualities were kept. The receptor's source is a female donor with breast cancer. Some clones in this sample may be carry-over from other donors' samples. The sample taken for sequencing was axillary lymph node tissue. The chain was built from TRBV13 and TRBJ2-3; the D gene remains uncertain. Here is the DNA: TGTGCCAGCAGCTTAGTGGCTAGCACAGATACGCAGTATTTT. Protein translation: CASSLVASTDTQYF.